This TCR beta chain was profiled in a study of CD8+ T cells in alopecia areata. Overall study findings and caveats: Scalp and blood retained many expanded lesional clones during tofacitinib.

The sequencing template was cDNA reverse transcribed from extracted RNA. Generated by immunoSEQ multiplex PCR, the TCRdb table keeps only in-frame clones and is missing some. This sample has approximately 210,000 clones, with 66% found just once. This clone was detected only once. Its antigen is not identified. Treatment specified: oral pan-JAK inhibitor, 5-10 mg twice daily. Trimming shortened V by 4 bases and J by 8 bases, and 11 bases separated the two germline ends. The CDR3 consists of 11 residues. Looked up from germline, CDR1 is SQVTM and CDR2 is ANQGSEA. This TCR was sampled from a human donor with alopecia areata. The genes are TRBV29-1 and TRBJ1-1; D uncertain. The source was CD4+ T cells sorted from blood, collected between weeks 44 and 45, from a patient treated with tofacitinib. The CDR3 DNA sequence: TGCAGCGTTGGTCATCTTGGCGAAGCTTTCTTT. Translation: CSVGHLGEAFF.